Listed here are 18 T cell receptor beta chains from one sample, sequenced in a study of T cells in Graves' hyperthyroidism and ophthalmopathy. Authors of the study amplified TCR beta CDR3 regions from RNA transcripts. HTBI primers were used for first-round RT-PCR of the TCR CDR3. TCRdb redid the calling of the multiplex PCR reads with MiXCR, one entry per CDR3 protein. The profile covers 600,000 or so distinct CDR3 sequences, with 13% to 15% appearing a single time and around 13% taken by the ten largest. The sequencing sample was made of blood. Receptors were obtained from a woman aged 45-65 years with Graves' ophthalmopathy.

The CDR3 sequence is CASSYQGPLSPLHF. CDR3 sequence (DNA): TGTGCCAGCAGTTACCAGGGGCCGCTTTCACCCCTCCACTTT. The chain combines TRBV12-3 or TRBV12-4 with TRBJ1-6; a weak D match, TRBD1 (6 bases). The CDR3 length is 14 residues. The V end lost 4 bases, the J end lost 9 bases, and 13 bases lay between the germline ends.

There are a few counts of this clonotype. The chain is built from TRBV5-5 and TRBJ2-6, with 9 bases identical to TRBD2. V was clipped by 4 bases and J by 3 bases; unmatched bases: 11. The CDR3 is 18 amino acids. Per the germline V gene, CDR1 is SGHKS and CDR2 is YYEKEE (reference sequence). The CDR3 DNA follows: TGTGCCAGCAGCCCTGGGCTAGCGGGAATAGGTGGGGCCAACGTCCTGACTTTC. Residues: CASSPGLAGIGGANVLTF.

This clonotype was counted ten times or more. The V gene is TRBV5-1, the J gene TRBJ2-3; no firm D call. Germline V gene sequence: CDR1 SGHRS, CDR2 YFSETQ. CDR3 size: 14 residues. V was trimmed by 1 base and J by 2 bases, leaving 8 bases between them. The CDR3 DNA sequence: TGCGCCAGCAGCTTGACACGATACACAGATACGCAGTATTTT. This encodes CASSLTRYTDTQYF.

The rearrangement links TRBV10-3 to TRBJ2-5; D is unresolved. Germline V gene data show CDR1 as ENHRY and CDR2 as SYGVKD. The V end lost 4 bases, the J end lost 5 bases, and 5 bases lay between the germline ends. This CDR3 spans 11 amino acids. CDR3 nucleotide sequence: TGTGCCATCAGTGGGGGTGAGACCCAGTACTTC. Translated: CAISGGETQYF.

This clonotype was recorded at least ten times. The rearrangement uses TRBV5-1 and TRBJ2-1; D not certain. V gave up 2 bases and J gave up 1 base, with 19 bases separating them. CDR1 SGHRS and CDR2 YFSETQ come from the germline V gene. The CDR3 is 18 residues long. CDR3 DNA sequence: TGCGCCAGCAGCTTAAGACACCTGAAGGCGTTGTCCTACAATGAGCAGTTCTTC. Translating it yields CASSLRHLKALSYNEQFF. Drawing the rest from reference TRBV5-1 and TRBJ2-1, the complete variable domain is KAGVTQTPRYLIKTRGQQVTLSCSPISGHRSVSWYQQTPGQGLQFLFEYFSETQRNKGNFPGRFSGRQFSNSRSEMNVSTLELGDSALYLCASSLRHLKALSYNEQFFGPGTRLTVL.

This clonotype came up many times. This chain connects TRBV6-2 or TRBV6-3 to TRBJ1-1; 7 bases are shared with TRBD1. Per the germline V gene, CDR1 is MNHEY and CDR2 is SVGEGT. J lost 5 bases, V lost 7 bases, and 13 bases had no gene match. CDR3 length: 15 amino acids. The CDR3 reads CASTDRVISNTEAFF. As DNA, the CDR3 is TGTGCCAGCACCGACAGGGTCATCTCGAATACTGAAGCTTTCTTT.

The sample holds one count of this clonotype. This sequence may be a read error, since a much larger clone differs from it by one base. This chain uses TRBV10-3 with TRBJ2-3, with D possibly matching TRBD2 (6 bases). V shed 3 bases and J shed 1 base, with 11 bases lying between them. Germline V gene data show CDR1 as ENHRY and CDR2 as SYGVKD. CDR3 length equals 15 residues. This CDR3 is CAISEWGGGTDTQYF. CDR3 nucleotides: TGTGCCATCAGTGAATGGGGAGGTGGCACAGATACGCAGTATTTT.

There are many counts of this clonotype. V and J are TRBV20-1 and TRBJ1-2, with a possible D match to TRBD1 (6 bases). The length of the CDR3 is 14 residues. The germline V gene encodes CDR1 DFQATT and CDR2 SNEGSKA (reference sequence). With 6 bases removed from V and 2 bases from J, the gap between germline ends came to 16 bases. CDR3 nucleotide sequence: TGCAGTGCCCCGACCCGGGGGGCGAACTATGGCTACACCTTC. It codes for CSAPTRGANYGYTF.

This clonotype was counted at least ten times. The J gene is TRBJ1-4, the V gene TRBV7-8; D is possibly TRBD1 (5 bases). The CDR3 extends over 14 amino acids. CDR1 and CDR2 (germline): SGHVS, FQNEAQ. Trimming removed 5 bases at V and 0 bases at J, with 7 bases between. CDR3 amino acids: CASSRGATNEKLFF. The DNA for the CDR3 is TGTGCCAGCAGCCGGGGGGCAACTAATGAAAAACTGTTTTTT.

Written as DNA, the CDR3 is TGTGCCTCTCTAGCGGGAGCATACAATGAGCAGTTCTTC. Its protein is CASLAGAYNEQFF. This chain uses TRBV6-2 or TRBV6-3 with TRBJ2-1, with 10 bases matching TRBD2. Germline lookup yields CDR1 MNHEY and CDR2 SVGEGT. CDR3 length: 13 amino acids. V lost 11 bases and J lost 4; bases outside the gene matches: 5.

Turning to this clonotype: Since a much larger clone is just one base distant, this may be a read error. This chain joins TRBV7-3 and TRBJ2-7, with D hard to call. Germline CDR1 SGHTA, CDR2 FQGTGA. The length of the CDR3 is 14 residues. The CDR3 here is CAGSHDSSSYEQYF. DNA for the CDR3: TGTGCCGGCAGTCACGACTCAAGCTCCTACGAGCAGTACTTC.

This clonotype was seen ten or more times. Written as DNA, the CDR3 is TGTGCCAGCGCGCCCGGGACTAGTTTTTTCACAGATACGCAGTATTTT. This translates into CASAPGTSFFTDTQYF. The chain joins TRBV3-1 to TRBJ2-3, with 8 bases identical to TRBD2. V shed 8 bases and J 2 bases; nucleotides not matched to a gene: 12. The CDR3 is 16 amino acids. Germline V gene sequence: CDR1 LGHDT, CDR2 YNNKEL (reference sequence).

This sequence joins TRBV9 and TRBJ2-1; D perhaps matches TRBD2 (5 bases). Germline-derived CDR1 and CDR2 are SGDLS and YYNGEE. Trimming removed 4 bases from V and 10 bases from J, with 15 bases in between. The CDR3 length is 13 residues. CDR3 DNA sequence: TGTGCCAGCAGCCAAGGACTTCAGAAGGAGCAGTTCTTC. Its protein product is CASSQGLQKEQFF.

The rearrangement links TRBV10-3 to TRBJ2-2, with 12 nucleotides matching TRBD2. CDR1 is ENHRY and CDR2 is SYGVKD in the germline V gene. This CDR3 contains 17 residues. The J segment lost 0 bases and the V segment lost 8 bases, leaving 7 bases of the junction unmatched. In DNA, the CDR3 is TGTGCCATCGGCAGGACTAGCGGGAAACCGAACACCGGGGAGCTGTTTTTT. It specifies CAIGRTSGKPNTGELFF.

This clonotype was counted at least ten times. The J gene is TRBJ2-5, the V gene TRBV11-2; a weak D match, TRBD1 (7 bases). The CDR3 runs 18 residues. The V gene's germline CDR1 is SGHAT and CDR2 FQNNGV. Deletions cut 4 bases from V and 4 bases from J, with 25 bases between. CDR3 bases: TGTGCCAGCAGCTCATCCAAACAGGGGAGGATTGGTAGAGAGACCCAGTACTTC. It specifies CASSSSKQGRIGRETQYF.

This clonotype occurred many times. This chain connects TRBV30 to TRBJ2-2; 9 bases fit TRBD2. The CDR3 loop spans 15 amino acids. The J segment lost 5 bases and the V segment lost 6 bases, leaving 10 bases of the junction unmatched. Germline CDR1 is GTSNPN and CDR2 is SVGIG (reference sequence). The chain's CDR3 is CACDIAGASTGELFF. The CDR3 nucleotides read TGTGCCTGTGATATAGCGGGAGCATCGACCGGGGAGCTGTTTTTT.

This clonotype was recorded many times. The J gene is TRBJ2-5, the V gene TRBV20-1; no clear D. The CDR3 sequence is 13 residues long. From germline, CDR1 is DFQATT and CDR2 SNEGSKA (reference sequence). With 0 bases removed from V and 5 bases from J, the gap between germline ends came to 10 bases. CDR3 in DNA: TGCAGTGCTAGAGAGGGGTCCGTGGAGACCCAGTACTTC. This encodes CSAREGSVETQYF.

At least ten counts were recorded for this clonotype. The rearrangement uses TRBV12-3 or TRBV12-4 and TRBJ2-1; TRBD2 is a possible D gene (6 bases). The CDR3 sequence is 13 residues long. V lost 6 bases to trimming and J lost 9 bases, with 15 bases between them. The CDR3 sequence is CASSGSRAGEQFF. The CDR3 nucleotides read TGTGCCAGCAGCGGGAGTCGCGCTGGTGAGCAGTTCTTC.